The clone carrying this T cell receptor beta chain was observed a few times. No antigen is known for it. The table came from immunoSEQ multiplex PCR; TCRdb's copy has only in-frame clones and leaves some out. The data show 20,000 to 25,000 clones, about 63% seen once. Using viral peptide pools, the ViraFEST assay grew out antigen-specific CD4+ T cells prior to sequencing. Culture lasted 10 days before CD4+ T cell isolation. Vaccine recipients lacked prior SARS-CoV-2 infection and had negative nucleocapsid antibodies. A half-medium replacement with IL-2 medium was carried out on days 3 and 7. The CDR3 runs 13 residues. V gave up 2 bases and J gave up 2 bases, with 6 bases separating them. Germline values: CDR1 MNHEY, CDR2 SVGAGI. This sample is drawn from a study of vaccination effects on CD4 cells after COVID-19. Across the whole study: Of the BNT162b2 and mRNA-1273 vaccines, participants received two doses of one or the other. General study results and limits: Healthy vaccinees' vaccine-induced clones included only 1 of 255 that recognized common cold coronaviruses. In the late period after vaccination, infection- and vaccine-induced clones contracted markedly.

This receptor was obtained from a human donor who received a COVID-19 vaccine. The chain carries TRBV6-5 and TRBJ1-2, with D tentatively TRBD1 (5 bases). The sample was CD4+ T cells from PBMCs cultured with HCoV-NL63 spike peptides, taken before COVID-19 vaccination. The CDR3 DNA is TGTGCCAGCAGTTACGACAGAAACTATGGCTACACCTTC. Protein: CASSYDRNYGYTF.